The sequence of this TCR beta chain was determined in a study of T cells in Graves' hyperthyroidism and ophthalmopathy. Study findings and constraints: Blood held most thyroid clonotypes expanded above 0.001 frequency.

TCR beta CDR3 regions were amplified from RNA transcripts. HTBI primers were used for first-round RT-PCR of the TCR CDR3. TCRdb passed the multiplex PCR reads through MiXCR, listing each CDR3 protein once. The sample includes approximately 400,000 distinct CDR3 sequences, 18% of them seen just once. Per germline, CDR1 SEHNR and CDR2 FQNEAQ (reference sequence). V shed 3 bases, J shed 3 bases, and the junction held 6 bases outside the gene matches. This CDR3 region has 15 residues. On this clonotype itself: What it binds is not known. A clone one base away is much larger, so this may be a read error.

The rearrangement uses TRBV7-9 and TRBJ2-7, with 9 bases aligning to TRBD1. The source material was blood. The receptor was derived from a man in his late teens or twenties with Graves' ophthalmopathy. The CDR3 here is CASSFPGQGGYEQYF. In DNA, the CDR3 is TGTGCCAGCAGCTTTCCGGGACAGGGAGGCTACGAGCAGTACTTC. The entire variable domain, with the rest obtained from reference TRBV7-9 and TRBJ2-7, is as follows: DTGVSQNPRHKITKRGQNVTFRCDPISEHNRLYWYRQTLGQGPEFLTYFQNEAQLEKSRLLSDRFSAERPKGSFSTLEIQRTEQGDSAMYLCASSFPGQGGYEQYFGPGTRLTVT.